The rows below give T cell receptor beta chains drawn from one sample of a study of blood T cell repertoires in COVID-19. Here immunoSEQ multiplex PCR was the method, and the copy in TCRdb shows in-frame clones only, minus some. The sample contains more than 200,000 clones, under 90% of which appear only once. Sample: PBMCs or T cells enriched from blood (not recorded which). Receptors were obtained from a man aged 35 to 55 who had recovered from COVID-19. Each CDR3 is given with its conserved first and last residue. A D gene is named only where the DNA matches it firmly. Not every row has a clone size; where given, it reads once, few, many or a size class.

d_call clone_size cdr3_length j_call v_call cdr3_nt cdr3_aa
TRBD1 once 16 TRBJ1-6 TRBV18 TGTGCCAGCTCACCTTTCCGGGACAGGGGGATTTCACCCCTCCACTTT CASSPFRDRGISPLHF
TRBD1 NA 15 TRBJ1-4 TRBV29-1 TGCAGCGTTGAAAAAGGAGGGACAGGGAATGAAAAACTGTTTTTT CSVEKGGTGNEKLFF
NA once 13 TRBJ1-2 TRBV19 TGTGCCAGTAGTCAACAGGGAGCCCATGGCTACACCTTC CASSQQGAHGYTF
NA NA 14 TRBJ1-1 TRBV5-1 TGCGCCAGCAGCTTGGATAGGCAGGACACTGAAGCTTTCTTT CASSLDRQDTEAFF
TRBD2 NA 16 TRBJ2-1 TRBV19 TGTGCCAGTAGTATAGATCTTAGCGGGAGTTTCGATGAGCAGTTCTTC CASSIDLSGSFDEQFF
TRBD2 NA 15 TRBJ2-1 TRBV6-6 TGTGCCAGCAGTTTGTCTAGCGGGGGGTCTAATGAGCAGTTCTTC CASSLSSGGSNEQFF
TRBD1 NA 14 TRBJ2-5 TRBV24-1 TGTGCCACCGCCCCCGCGGACAGGGAAGAGACCCAGTACTTC CATAPADREETQYF
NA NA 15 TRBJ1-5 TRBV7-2 TGTGCCAGCAGCTTAGTGCGGGGTGGGAATCAGCCCCAGCATTTT CASSLVRGGNQPQHF
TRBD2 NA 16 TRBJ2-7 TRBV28 TGTGCCAGCAGTGGACTAGCGGGAAGGGTCTCCTACGAGCAGTACTTC CASSGLAGRVSYEQYF
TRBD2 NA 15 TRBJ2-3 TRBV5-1 TGCGCCAGCAGCATAGGACTAGCGGGAGTAGGTACGCAGTATTTT CASSIGLAGVGTQYF
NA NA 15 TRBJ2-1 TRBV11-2 TGTGCCAGCAGCTTAGGGGGCAGCTCCTACAATGAGCAGTTCTTC CASSLGGSSYNEQFF
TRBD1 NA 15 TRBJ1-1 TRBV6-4 TGTGCCAGCAGTGACTTGGGACAGGCTAGCACTGAAGCTTTCTTT CASSDLGQASTEAFF
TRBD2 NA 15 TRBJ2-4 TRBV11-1 TGTGCCAGCAGTGATAGCGGGGGTCCGGAAAACATTCAGTACTTC CASSDSGGPENIQYF
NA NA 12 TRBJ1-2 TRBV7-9 TGTGCCAGCAGCCCTAACAGCTATGGCTACACCTTC CASSPNSYGYTF
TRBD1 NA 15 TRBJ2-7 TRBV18 TGTGCCAGCTCACGCGGGACAGGGTACCTCTACGAGCAGTACTTC CASSRGTGYLYEQYF
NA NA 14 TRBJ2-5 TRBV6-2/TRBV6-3 TGTGCCAGCAGTTATCGGGGAGCGGGAGAGACCCAGTACTTC CASSYRGAGETQYF